In its sample, the clone carrying this T cell receptor (beta chain) was seen many times. Its antigen is currently unknown. Scientists amplified the TCR beta CDR3 regions from RNA transcripts. The first-round RT-PCR employed HTBI primers together with the Qiagen OneStep RT-PCR kit. A multiplex PCR was then performed as the second round. TCRdb processed the multiplex PCR reads anew with MiXCR; each CDR3 protein has one entry. This sample carries hundreds of thousands of distinct CDR3 sequences, more than 20% of them seen once, and the ten largest clones take around 3.1%. This entry comes from a study of Graves' ophthalmopathy and Graves' hyperthyroidism. Study-wide points: The model's ophthalmopathy progression predictions had less than 71% sensitivity and 72% to 75% specificity. Detected in blood as well were most expanded thyroid clonotypes with frequency above 0.001.

Eligible hyperthyroidism cases comprised new diagnoses of under 2 months' duration in individuals aged 18 to 65. Someone took the PBMCs out of less than 11 ml of fresh peripheral blood. This CDR3 has 16 residues. From germline, CDR1 is SGDLS and CDR2 YYNGEE. V lost 3 bases and J 0 bases, leaving 15 bases between the germline ends. Sequenced: peripheral blood. The TCR originated in a young woman with stable Graves' hyperthyroidism. The chain employs TRBV9 and TRBJ1-2, with D possibly TRBD1 on 6 matching bases. The CDR3 here is CASSATGTNSNYGYTF. As DNA, the CDR3 is TGTGCCAGCAGCGCAACCGGGACAAACTCTAACTATGGCTACACCTTC.